These 28 T cell receptor beta chains share one sample of origin, sequenced in a study of cytomegalovirus exposure and HLA in healthy donors. The PCR was carried out with 60 Vbeta primers and 13 Jbeta primers. The protocol was immunoSEQ multiplex PCR, while the TCRdb copy is restricted to in-frame clones and leaves out a portion. Among under 200,000 clones listed, around 82% were seen once. Input material: PBMCs. These receptors were collected from a boy aged 2 to 10 in good health and CMV-seronegative.

This clone was seen once. The CDR3 nucleotides are TGTGCCATCAGTGAATTGAGGGACTCCTACGAGCAGTACTTC. This gives the protein CAISELRDSYEQYF. This chain links TRBV10-3 with TRBJ2-5; tentative D call: TRBD2 (5 bases). The last part of the DNA fits TRBJ2-7 better; the J call may be wrong. Germline V gene data show CDR1 as ENHRY and CDR2 as SYGVKD. This CDR3 has 14 residues.

The chain uses TRBV28 and TRBJ1-5; D perhaps matches TRBD1 (5 bases). V lost 1 base to trimming and J lost 6 bases, with 13 bases between them. The CDR3 extends over 15 amino acids. Germline assignment: CDR1 MDHEN and CDR2 SYDVKM. The CDR3 sequence: CASSLLAGLGQPQHF. CDR3 bases: TGTGCCAGCAGTTTATTAGCAGGGTTGGGTCAGCCCCAGCATTTT.

The chain combines TRBV5-4 with TRBJ2-1; D remains ambiguous. Trimming removed 0 bases at V and 10 bases at J, with 17 bases between. Germline V gene sequence: CDR1 SGHNT, CDR2 YYREEE (reference sequence). The CDR3 is made up of 15 amino acids. The CDR3 protein is CASSLGVIRSLEQFF. For the CDR3, the DNA is TGTGCCAGCAGCTTGGGGGTAATAAGGAGCCTAGAGCAGTTCTTC.

The chain couples TRBV7-9 to TRBJ2-4; D is unresolved. This CDR3 has 15 amino acids. Germline V lookup: CDR1 SEHNR, CDR2 FQNEAQ (reference sequence). Trimming pared 5 bases from V and 0 bases from J, leaving 11 bases between. The CDR3 nucleotides read TGTGCCAGCAGCGCCGGGTGGATAGCCAAAAACATTCAGTACTTC. Translating gives CASSAGWIAKNIQYF.

This clone was detected once. J is TRBJ2-2 and V is TRBV27; D is perhaps TRBD2 (6 bases). CDR1 is MNHEY and CDR2 is SMNVEV in the germline V gene (reference sequence). V lost 5 bases and J lost 4, with 11 bases in between. This CDR3 region has 14 residues. CDR3 sequence: CASSPLGGTGELFF. The CDR3 bases are TGTGCCAGCAGTCCTCTGGGGGGCACCGGGGAGCTGTTTTTT.

The V gene is TRBV28, the J gene TRBJ2-3; D possibly corresponds to TRBD2 (6 bases). V was clipped by 2 bases and J by 3 bases, with 12 bases between them. CDR1 and CDR2 from the germline V gene are MDHEN and SYDVKM. CDR3 length: 15 residues. In DNA, the CDR3 is TGTGCCAGCAGTTTAACCGGGAGCATAACAGATACGCAGTATTTT. Translation gives CASSLTGSITDTQYF.

The rearrangement joins TRBV7-2 to TRBJ2-5, with TRBD2 matching 10 bases. The DNA end lines up better with TRBJ2-7; the J call may be wrong. Germline loops: CDR1 SGHTA, CDR2 FQGNSA. This CDR3 spans 16 amino acids. In DNA form, the CDR3 reads TGTGCCAGCAGCTTCTATTTAGCGGGAGGCTCCTACGAGCAGTACTTC. Translating gives CASSFYLAGGSYEQYF.

The chain carries TRBV6-6 and TRBJ2-7, with 8 bases identical to TRBD1. The length of the CDR3 is 15 residues. With 5 bases clipped from V and 5 bases from J, the junction kept 11 bases outside the gene matches. Germline assignment: CDR1 MNHNY and CDR2 SVGAGI (reference sequence). The CDR3 bases are TGTGCCAGCAGTCCCGCGGACAGGGCGAGGAACGAGCAGTACTTC. Encoded protein: CASSPADRARNEQYF.

This clone was detected only once. The genes are TRBV6-1 and TRBJ1-2; the D is unclear. Germline V lookup: CDR1 MNHNS, CDR2 SASEGT. The length of the CDR3 is 15 residues. V lost 0 bases to trimming and J lost 2 bases, with 10 bases between them. The CDR3 loop is CASSEAQLLNYGYTF. The CDR3 DNA reads TGTGCCAGCAGTGAAGCCCAACTGCTCAACTATGGCTACACCTTC.

The chain carries TRBV4-1 and TRBJ2-3; 7 bases map to TRBD2. CDR1 is MGHRA, CDR2 YSYEKL, per germline. The ends lost 0 bases at V and 0 bases at J; junction bases unmatched: 6. The CDR3 covers 17 residues. The CDR3: CASSQDWASGSTDTQYF. In DNA, the CDR3 is TGCGCCAGCAGCCAAGATTGGGCTAGCGGAAGCACAGATACGCAGTATTTT.

The CDR3 is CASSPHDGGNQPQHF. In nucleotides, the CDR3 is TGTGCCAGCAGTCCGCACGACGGGGGGAATCAGCCCCAGCATTTT. The chain links TRBV28 to TRBJ1-5; tentatively, D is TRBD1 (5 bases). The CDR3 runs to 15 residues. V was trimmed by 5 bases and J by 4 bases, leaving 15 bases between them. The germline V gene has CDR1 MDHEN and CDR2 SYDVKM.

The chain links TRBV7-8 to TRBJ2-2, with 13 bases aligning to TRBD2. V dropped 0 bases and J dropped 1; count of bases not matched to a gene: 2. Per germline, CDR1 SGHVS and CDR2 FQNEAQ. The CDR3 is made up of 18 amino acids. The CDR3 nucleotides are TGTGCCAGCAGCTTAGCGACTAGCGGGAGGCTGAACACCGGGGAGCTGTTTTTT. Amino acid sequence: CASSLATSGRLNTGELFF.

J is TRBJ2-2 and V is TRBV18; tentatively, D is TRBD2 (5 bases). Germline lookup yields CDR1 KGHSH and CDR2 LQKENI. CDR3 length: 14 amino acids. V was pared by 2 bases and J by 2 bases, with 6 bases between. The CDR3 sequence is CASSPSGNTGELFF. CDR3 in DNA: TGTGCCAGCTCACCAAGCGGAAACACCGGGGAGCTGTTTTTT.

The V and J genes are TRBV15 and TRBJ1-5, with 10 nucleotides matching TRBD1. V dropped 3 bases and J dropped 7; count of bases not matched to a gene: 6. Germline-derived CDR1 and CDR2 are LNHNV and YYDKDF (reference sequence). This CDR3 region has 15 residues. The CDR3 loop reads CATSSDRGLDQPQHF. CDR3 nucleotide sequence: TGTGCCACCAGCAGCGACAGGGGGCTCGACCAGCCCCAGCATTTT.

V gene TRBV7-9 combines with J gene TRBJ2-2; TRBD2 aligns across 9 bases. The CDR3 is 17 residues long. The germline V gene has CDR1 SEHNR and CDR2 FQNEAQ (reference sequence). The V and J ends lost 5 bases and 4 bases, in that order; junction bases with no gene match: 11. CDR3 residues: CASSPQTVAGATGELFF. CDR3 coding DNA: TGTGCCAGCAGCCCCCAAACGGTAGCGGGGGCCACCGGGGAGCTGTTTTTT.

The V and J genes are TRBV6-5 and TRBJ1-2, with 9 bases aligning to TRBD1. CDR3 length: 14 amino acids. The junction had 7 bases not matched to a gene; V was cut back by 7 bases and J by 4 bases. CDR1 is MNHEY and CDR2 is SVGAGI in the germline V gene. CDR3 region: CASTLRDRAYGYTF. In nucleotides, the CDR3 is TGTGCCAGCACCTTGAGGGACAGGGCCTATGGCTACACCTTC.

The chain uses TRBV4-2 and TRBJ2-3, with TRBD2 as a possible D gene (5 bases). Germline V gene data show CDR1 as LGHNA and CDR2 as YNFKEQ. The V gene lost 4 bases and the J gene lost 3 bases, with 8 bases spanning the gap. The CDR3 totals 13 residues. CDR3 loop: CASSPTRTDTQYF. The CDR3 DNA sequence: TGTGCCAGCAGCCCAACTAGGACAGATACGCAGTATTTT.

The chain is built from TRBV5-1 and TRBJ2-1; 9 bases align to TRBD1. This CDR3 has 16 amino acids. Germline CDR1 SGHRS, CDR2 YFSETQ. V lost 5 bases and J lost 0; bases outside the gene matches: 6. CDR3 sequence reads: CASRGQGRYSYNEQFF. The CDR3 coding sequence is TGCGCCAGCAGGGGACAGGGCCGTTACTCCTACAATGAGCAGTTCTTC.

The J gene is TRBJ2-7, the V gene TRBV28; D gene unclear. This CDR3 has 12 residues. Germline V gene lookup returns CDR1 MDHEN and CDR2 SYDVKM. Trimming shortened V by 6 bases and J by 5 bases, and 11 bases separated the two germline ends. The CDR3 loop is CASSSERNEQYF. The CDR3 DNA follows: TGTGCCAGCAGCAGCGAGAGGAACGAGCAGTACTTC. Variable domain in full (rest from reference TRBV28 and TRBJ2-7): DVKVTQSSRYLVKRTGEKVFLECVQDMDHENMFWYRQDPGLGLRLIYFSYDVKMKEKGDIPEGYSVSREKKERFSLILESASTNQTSMYLCASSSERNEQYFGPGTRLTVT.

The J gene is TRBJ2-5, the V gene TRBV7-3; a possible D gene is TRBD2 (5 bases). V lost 5 bases to trimming and J lost 7 bases, with 17 bases between them. Germline-derived CDR1 and CDR2 are SGHTA and FQGTGA. The CDR3 has 14 residues. CDR3: CASSPERAPGTQYF. In nucleotides, the CDR3 is TGTGCCAGCAGCCCCGAGAGGGCCCCGGGGACCCAGTACTTC.

Note on this clone: The sample has other DNA sequences that encode this CDR3 too. This chain uses TRBV27 with TRBJ2-1; TRBD2 aligns across 11 bases. Germline lookup yields CDR1 MNHEY and CDR2 SMNVEV (reference sequence). The V segment lost 6 bases and the J segment 4 bases; nucleotides outside the gene matches: 5. CDR3 length: 15 amino acids. CDR3 DNA: TGTGCCAGCAGCCCCGGGACTAGCGGATACAATGAGCAGTTCTTC. This encodes CASSPGTSGYNEQFF.

The chain joins TRBV18 to TRBJ1-1; D gene uncertain. The CDR3 length is 12 residues. Trimming took off 3 bases at V and 3 bases at J, with 5 bases between the two ends. The germline V gene encodes CDR1 KGHSH and CDR2 LQKENI. CDR3 loop: CASSPSDTEAFF. In DNA form, the CDR3 reads TGTGCCAGCTCACCTTCGGACACTGAAGCTTTCTTT.

The genes are TRBV27 and TRBJ2-1; TRBD2 aligns across 13 bases. Trimming took 5 bases from V and 9 from J; bases not matched to a gene: 7. Per germline, CDR1 MNHEY and CDR2 SMNVEV (reference sequence). This CDR3 spans 15 amino acids. The CDR3 nucleotides read TGTGCCAGCAGTCTCGGACTAGCGGGAGTTTCTGAGCAGTTCTTC. It is translated as CASSLGLAGVSEQFF.

The rearrangement uses TRBV19 and TRBJ1-5; D uncertain. This CDR3 has 14 amino acids. V shed 3 bases and J shed 1 base, with 7 bases lying between them. The germline gives CDR1 LNHDA, CDR2 SQIVND (reference sequence). The CDR3 nucleotides read TGTGCCAGTAGTATCGGAGAAAGCAATCAGCCCCAGCATTTT. Protein: CASSIGESNQPQHF.

V usage is TRBV6-5 and J usage is TRBJ2-1; TRBD1 might be the D (5 bases). CDR1 and CDR2 (germline): MNHEY, SVGAGI. The CDR3 has 13 residues. The CDR3 is CSCQGRAYNEQFF. In nucleotides, the CDR3 is TGTTCTTGCCAGGGTCGAGCTTACAATGAGCAGTTCTTC.

The CDR3 loop reads CASSLVTSGRADTQYF. CDR3 sequence (DNA): TGCGCCAGCAGCTTGGTGACTAGCGGGAGGGCAGATACGCAGTATTTT. This sequence joins TRBV5-1 and TRBJ2-3, with TRBD2 identical over 14 bases. This CDR3 is built from 16 residues. From germline, CDR1 is SGHRS and CDR2 YFSETQ. Losses at the gene ends were 0 bases for V and 4 bases for J; bases not matched to a gene: 1.

This clone was counted between two and nine times. The V gene is TRBV7-2, the J gene TRBJ1-2; maybe TRBD1 (6 bases). The V end lost 4 bases, the J end lost 4 bases, and 13 bases lay between the germline ends. The V gene's germline CDR1 is SGHTA and CDR2 FQGNSA. The CDR3 has 14 residues. The CDR3 is CASSSTGTAYGYTF. The CDR3 DNA reads as TGTGCCAGCAGCTCCACAGGGACGGCCTATGGCTACACCTTC.

The V call is TRBV12-5, the J call TRBJ1-1; unclear D gene. Trimming left V 2 bases short and J 5 bases short, with 18 bases between. The CDR3 runs to 16 residues. Germline values: CDR1 LGHNT, CDR2 FRNRAP. The CDR3 DNA sequence: TGTGCTAGTGGTTTGTTCCTTAGCACGGGGTGGACTGAAGCTTTCTTT. It translates to CASGLFLSTGWTEAFF.